This TCR beta chain was found in a study of cytomegalovirus exposure and HLA in healthy donors listed by TCRdb under 2017. With regard to the full study: In an earlier analysis of 587 of the donors, about 270 Gb of sequence data and approximately 120 million unique TCR beta sequences from 180 million or so T cells were reported. Every discovery cohort repertoire had been produced on one sequencing platform. In an earlier analysis of about 590 of the donors, high-throughput TCR beta sequencing was used to judge whether each TCR beta V gene segment behaved as functional or pseudogenic. Donor age, sex, ethnicity and CMV serostatus were collected together with the repertoire data. The number of donors typed differed by locus, with roughly 620-640 for A, B, C, DRB1 and DQB1, 522 for DQA1, 600 to 610 for DPA1, and around 430 for DPB1. A later analysis re-examined previously published TCR beta repertoires from several hundred donors and added high-resolution HLA genotyping to investigate patterns of TCR occurrence. Roughly 300 gigabases of sequencing data and 70 million to 95 million unique TCR sequences made up an early release that covered fewer than 650 HLA-typed donors. The study was designed to test whether signatures of past pathogen exposure could be identified by cataloging public T cell receptors. HLA typing covered class I and class II loci at four-digit resolution. High-throughput TCR immunosequencing, statistical association of individual TCRs with disease status, and machine learning were combined to predict cytomegalovirus infection status. Four to six DR-DQ haplotypes were handled as single units for association and clustering, since linkage in the cohort was strong. Among 398 genotyped donors of the cohort, an average of approximately 240,000 unique TCR beta nucleotide sequences were sequenced per donor, 15% to 20% of them non-productive. Of the approximately 400 genotyped donors, roughly 85% fell in the genetic ancestry cluster associated with self-reported Caucasian donors. In a later genetic analysis, genome-wide SNP genotypes for about three fifths of the roughly 670 donors were used, and that subset was treated as a discovery cohort. In the later analysis, no new phenotypic data were used to find candidate immune exposures; instead, reliance was placed on TCR beta sequences and their occurrence across donors. The T cell repertoires of around 730 subjects were profiled by immunosequencing and related to cytomegalovirus serostatus. A separate validation cohort of 90 to 150 different subjects was used in addition to the approximately 670-subject first cohort. Study-wide findings and limitations: According to a later analysis, TCR association rates differed among HLA loci, with DRB1 alleles showing the most associated TCRs and HLA-C alleles showing the fewest. Some IMGT-functional V segments, including TRBV6-2 and TRBV6-3, could not be told apart with the 87-base-pair reads, so those segments were excluded. V-gene and J-gene trimming of TCR beta chains was associated with a missense DCLRE1C variant in a later genetic analysis, and the association was replicated in an independent cohort. Because counts were too low, under 20 rarely observed V segments, including chromosome 9 orphons, were left out of the earlier analysis of 587 of the donors. Because HLA typing was missing for some donors at each locus, association tests included only the typed subset. This cohort had only TCR beta chains sequenced, and the lack of alpha or paired-chain data limited which features could be detected. Most TCR sequences were seen in very few donors, while some public TCRs were found in many individuals. Correlated functional status among segregating V segments might be attributable to linkage disequilibrium, but an unknown experimental factor could not be ruled out. A further reported finding was that TCR beta sequences accurately predicted the HLA-A and HLA-B alleles for most subjects in the first cohort. When HLA alleles, especially DR and DQ, strongly co-occurred, TCR associations were difficult to assign to individual alleles. Three of the identified cytomegalovirus-associated TCR beta chains were confirmed in vitro to be specific for cytomegalovirus antigens. A later analysis found that HLA-associated TCR beta chains were more clonally expanded and had lower generation probabilities than equally common non-associated chains. The study listed 164 TCR beta chains as associated with cytomegalovirus. In a later analysis, most CMV-associated TCR beta chains were found to appear HLA-restricted, with HLA associations seemingly driven largely by CMV exposure. The classifier was reported to diagnose cytomegalovirus status with high specificity and sensitivity in both the original cohort and the validation cohort. Roughly uniform sequencing depth across donors was assumed in presence/absence analyses, although this assumption may not hold. Broadly in line with IMGT annotations, most TCR beta V segments showed up in productive rearrangements about 87% or about 30% of the time in an earlier analysis of 587 of the donors. In a later analysis, some 17,000 TCR beta sequences were associated with specific HLA alleles at a false discovery rate of 0.05. A cluster of highly shared sequence variants was judged likely to represent a technical artifact of the sequencing pipeline. According to the authors, the approach could potentially be generalized to other disease states and immunological phenotypes. A later genetic analysis reported fewer N-insertions in productive TCRs among donors in an Asian-associated ancestry cluster than the roughly 720-donor mean. According to a later analysis, parvovirus B19, influenza, CMV and Epstein-Barr virus appeared linked to several top co-occurrence clusters. For the cohort, immune exposure information was limited to CMV serostatus.

The cohort consisted of 666 healthy bone marrow donors. At the time of sampling, every cohort member was nominally healthy, though immune exposures that went unrecorded were likely present. The donor tested CMV seropositive, placing the donor among the approximately 290 seropositive members of the cohort. Every donor gave a peripheral blood sample, and the peripheral blood mononuclear cells from that sample were used for TCR beta sequencing. The Qiagen DNeasy Blood Extraction Kit was used to extract genomic DNA from the blood cell samples. Libraries came from the immunoSEQ multiplex PCR assay. A mixture of 60 forward primers for TCR Vbeta segments and 13 reverse primers for TCR Jbeta segments was used in the multiplex PCR. Amplification of the CDR3 region of rearranged TCR beta genes was performed with a multiplex PCR assay on genomic DNA. The amplified TCR beta libraries were sequenced on the Illumina HiSeq System as 87-base-pair reads. The original methods were these. A later analysis counted around 72 million unique TCR beta chains across the 670 or so repertoires, and approximately 11 million of these chains were shared by at least two donors. Raw reads were error-corrected and collapsed into unique sequences with a nearest-neighbor algorithm that merged closely related sequences to remove PCR and sequencing errors. V, D and J gene segments were assigned by aligning CDR3 sequences to IMGT reference sequences. For a sequence to be retained, a match of at least six nucleotides was required to both a V gene segment and a J gene segment. Rearrangements were called productive when the CDR3 lacked stop codons and stayed in frame with V and J; all others were non-productive. Following IMGT convention, CDR3 was defined as the stretch from the second conserved V-encoded cysteine to the conserved J-encoded phenylalanine. Sequences without an unambiguous match to a single V gene segment were excluded from the earlier analysis of a few hundred of the donors. An earlier analysis of 587 of the donors called V segments functional above 56.7% productive rearrangements and segregating when the between-donor standard deviation exceeded 5%. A statistical classification framework was built for diagnosing cytomegalovirus status from the catalog of TCR beta chain sequences. In a later analysis, TCR nucleotide sequences were compared against IMGT/GENE-DB human TR gene sequences so that V and J genes could be assigned. In a later analysis, CDR3 sequences and most-parsimonious VDJ recombination scenarios were assigned using the TCRdist pipeline. In a later analysis, each TCR beta chain was defined by its CDR3 amino acid sequence together with its V-gene family, and reads without a unique V-gene family were excluded. As a way to deal with suspected cross-contamination and a sequencing artifact, a later analysis dropped 450 to 700 nucleotide sequences that were highly shared and had low generation probability. A later analysis calculated a clonal expansion index for each public chain from normalized within-repertoire ranks of inferred template counts. In a later analysis, generation probabilities were computed with a VDJ recombination model fitted to out-of-frame rearrangements, and the resulting probabilities were checked against IGoR. A later analysis scored TCR-TCR, TCR-HLA and TCR-CMV co-occurrence with hypergeometric tests, applying a repertoire-size bias correction to TCR pairs. False discovery rates were estimated in a later analysis by permuting HLA or CMV assignments 20 times. In a later analysis, co-occurring TCRs were grouped with DBSCAN, and TCRdist sequence similarity was added when clustering was performed within HLA-allele-positive subsets. For co-occurrence clustering, repertoires with fewer than 30,000 or more than 120,000 public chains were excluded, along with five or six repertoires with anomalous nucleotide sharing. The table was pulled from immuneACCESS by TCRdb, which kept in-frame rearrangements only. Such tables lose some clones; where checked, under half of the loss comes from unresolved V genes, and the rest has no known cause. The V and J calls and the clone size are those of that table, but D and trimming were determined from the DNA. Counted in this sample were some 180,000 clones; roughly 80% of them appeared once. The ten largest clones add up to roughly 3.2% of the sample.

Concerning this clone: Its antigen target is currently unknown. Base qualities are not at hand, and no much larger clone is one base apart.

The CDR3 measures 14 amino acids from cysteine to phenylalanine. The DNA shown is the 42-base CDR3, in frame from base 1. CDR1 and CDR2 (SGHRS, YFSETQ) derive from the germline V gene. Cut back by 0 bases and 4 bases, the V and J ends lie 11 bases apart. This receptor was taken from a man aged 40-49 years in good health and CMV-seropositive. Sequenced sample: PBMCs. The chain was built from TRBV5-1 and TRBJ2-7; possibly the D gene is TRBD1, per 6 matching bases. The base sequence is TGCGCCAGCAGCTTGGCCGGGACAAAATACGAGCAGTACTTC. Its protein product is CASSLAGTKYEQYF. Reference TRBV5-1 and TRBJ2-7 proteins supply the regions before and after the CDR3; the full variable domain is: KAGVTQTPRYLIKTRGQQVTLSCSPISGHRSVSWYQQTPGQGLQFLFEYFSETQRNKGNFPGRFSGRQFSNSRSEMNVSTLELGDSALYLCASSLAGTKYEQYFGPGTRLTVT.